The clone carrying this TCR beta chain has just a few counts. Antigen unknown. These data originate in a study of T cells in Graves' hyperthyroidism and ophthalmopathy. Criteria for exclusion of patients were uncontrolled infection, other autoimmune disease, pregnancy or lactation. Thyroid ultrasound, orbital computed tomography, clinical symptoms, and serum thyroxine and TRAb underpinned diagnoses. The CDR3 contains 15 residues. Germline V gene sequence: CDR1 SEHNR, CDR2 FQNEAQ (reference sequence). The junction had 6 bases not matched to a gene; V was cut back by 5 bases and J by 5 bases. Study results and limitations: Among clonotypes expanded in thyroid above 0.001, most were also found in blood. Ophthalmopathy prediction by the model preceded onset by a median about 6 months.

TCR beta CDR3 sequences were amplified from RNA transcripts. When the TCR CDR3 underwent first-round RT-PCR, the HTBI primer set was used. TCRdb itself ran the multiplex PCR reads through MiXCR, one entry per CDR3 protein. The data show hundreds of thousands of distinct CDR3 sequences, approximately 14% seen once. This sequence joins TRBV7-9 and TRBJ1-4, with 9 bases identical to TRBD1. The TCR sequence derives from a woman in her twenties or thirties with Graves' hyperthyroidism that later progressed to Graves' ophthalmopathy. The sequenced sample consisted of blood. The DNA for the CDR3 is TGTGCCAGCAGCCGGACAGGGGAGGAGAATGAAAAACTGTTTTTT. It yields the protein CASSRTGEENEKLFF.